This T cell receptor beta chain was obtained from a study of regulatory T cells in long-lasting Graves disease (dated by TCRdb to about 2021). Study-wide context: In the newly diagnosed Graves' disease group, patients had been taking antithyroid drugs for less than 3 months. This study used TCR sequencing and RNA sequencing of peripheral blood to compare persistent Graves' disease patients against newly diagnosed Graves' disease patients. The study was registered as a clinical trial and conducted in China. A total of around 35 samples underwent TCR sequencing: roughly 13 from persistent and some 20 from newly diagnosed Graves' disease patients.

Interpreted using the paper, the time point label stands for: newly diagnosed GD, antithyroid drugs for less than 3 months. For both TCR sequencing and RNA sequencing, RNA was extracted from PBMCs using TRIzol. Graves' disease was diagnosed according to American Thyroid Association guidelines. The patients came from an endocrinology department in Xi'an, China. Each patient gave about 8.1 milliliters of peripheral blood, collected in an EDTA anticoagulant tube. PBMCs were isolated by Ficoll Paque Plus density gradient separation without further T cell sorting. An Agilent 2100 Bioanalyzer and agarose gel were used to check RNA quality, and a NanoDrop 2000 was used to measure RNA concentration. This clonotype was recorded a few times. It lacks a known antigen. There are no base qualities to consult, and no much larger clone falls within one base. According to the germline V gene, CDR1 reads LGHNT and CDR2 reads FRNRAP. Counted from cysteine to phenylalanine, this CDR3 has 15 amino acids. CDR3 DNA only is kept here, 45 bases in frame from base 1. Clipping removes 4 bases from V and 2 bases from J, with 6 as the unmatched junction base count.

The library was produced with multiplex PCR. The reads were generated on an Illumina HiSeq 4000. To build TCR beta libraries, CDR3 regions were amplified by Arm-PCR using iRepertoire HTBI primers. Before sequencing, the PCR products underwent gel purification. On the authors' methods: A total of roughly 58 TRBV and 14 TRBJ segments were identified across samples and were used for gene usage analysis of CDR3 amino acid clonotypes. COPE and FqMerger were used to merge filtered high-quality paired reads into contigs. Contigs were aligned with BLAST to IMGT TRBV, TRBD and TRBJ reference genes, and CDR3 was defined per IMGT. Any clonotype with a frequency above 0.1% was classified as a highly expanded clone. Shannon entropy was used to measure repertoire diversity, and the Gini coefficient was used to measure V-J evenness. Clonotypes shared by more than one individual were considered public. TCRdb cleaned the public reads at Q25 with fastp, built clones with MiXCR and kept in-frame beta chains. Each CDR3 protein gets just one entry, which takes the most common genes and DNA from the rows behind it. The V and J calls and clone size come from TCRdb's table, not from the authors' own analysis. For this sample the table gives about 470,000 distinct CDR3 sequences, of which 15% were detected only once. The leading ten clones occupy approximately 15% of the sample.

The investigation overall reported the following: Only peripheral blood was studied, because thyroid tissue, the primary lesion, was inaccessible. Patients with persistent disease shared more public clonotypes (under 3,000) than newly diagnosed patients did (approximately 970). Only the TCR beta chain was sequenced and analyzed. Lower TCR Shannon entropy and fewer highly expanded clones were observed in persistent Graves' disease patients than in newly diagnosed patients, which suggested clonal expansion. The authors acknowledged the small sample size as a limitation that may reduce accuracy. TRBV28, TRBJ1-2 and TRBJ2-5 were preferentially used in persistent disease, while TRBV20-1 and TRBJ2-1 were favored in newly diagnosed disease.

These data were likewise used in another study, on T cells in Graves' hyperthyroidism and ophthalmopathy. The second study, in turn, reports: Stable Graves' hyperthyroidism was defined as the absence of progression to ophthalmopathy over 18 months of follow-up. Hyperthyroidism patients were newly diagnosed, had a disease duration of under 2 months, and were aged 18 to 65 years. Any patient with an uncontrolled infection, another autoimmune disease, pregnancy or lactation was excluded. Diagnoses were established on the basis of clinical symptoms, serum thyroxine and TRAb, thyroid ultrasound, and orbital computed tomography. The first round of RT-PCR for the TCR CDR3 was performed with the HTBI primer set and the Qiagen OneStep RT-PCR kit. Most expanded thyroid clonotypes (frequency above 0.001) were also found in blood, which suggests that blood repertoires may mirror thyroid immune responses. A model built on a 13 V-J signature distinguished ophthalmopathy from stable hyperthyroidism, reaching 85% to 90% sensitivity and about 81% specificity in cross-validation and 80%/75% in testing. In validation, the model predicted progression to ophthalmopathy a median of about 5.9 months before onset, with approximately 70% sensitivity and about 72% specificity. A discovery cohort of about a hundred patients, approximately 45 with Graves' ophthalmopathy and about 58 with stable Graves' hyperthyroidism, was used to find distinguishing TCR V-J signatures. Prospective prediction of ophthalmopathy was tested in an independent validation cohort consisting of roughly 19 hyperthyroidism patients and approximately 16 patients who later progressed to ophthalmopathy. For training and testing, the 80 to 100 patients in the discovery cohort were randomly divided in a 7:3 ratio. In roughly six Graves' hyperthyroidism patients, the study also compared T-cell repertoires from thyroid tissue with T-cell repertoires from blood. Once sampling was done, hyperthyroidism patients were given methimazole at a starting dose of 30 mg daily, whereas ophthalmopathy patients were given high-dose intravenous methylprednisolone. Libraries were constructed in a second round of multiplex PCR, after which size selection and purification were performed. Sequencing of the libraries was done on an Illumina HiSeq2000 using paired-end 100 bp reads. SOAPnuke was used to process the raw data, throwing out any read that contained adapters or uncalled bases, had a mean Phred below 15, or lacked an exact constant-primer or identifier match. High-quality paired reads were merged using COPE v1.2.5, and each unique nucleotide sequence was defined as a clonotype. Clonotypes were aligned to IMGT TRBV, TRBD and TRBJ reference segments using MiTCR v1.1. Analysis was restricted to V-J combinations with a frequency above 0.0001, which covered 98% to 99.2% of repertoires. A TCS score was defined as the ratio between F50 (clonal expansion) and ExV (chaos), using BLOSUM62-based TCRdist between CDR3 peptides within each V-J. Welch's t-statistics and random forest reduced roughly 540 V-J features to fewer than 15, which were used in a naive Bayes classifier (R e1071). No statistical method was used to set the sample size in advance, and investigators knew the group allocation. According to the paper, TCR Vbeta CDR3 sequencing was carried out on some 140 peripheral blood samples, which came from around 43 ophthalmopathy, 70 to 80 hyperthyroidism and some 17 progressor patients.

This receptor was obtained from a woman under 40 with Graves disease. Donor details come from another sample of the same person, matched by shared clones. This chain joins TRBV12-5 to TRBJ2-3; 7 nucleotides in the junction match TRBD1. The starting material was peripheral blood mononuclear cells (PBMCs), obtained at new diagnosis, from a patient treated with antithyroid drugs. The base sequence is TGTGCTAGTGGTTCTCCACAGGGGAACACAGATACGCAGTATTTT. Its product reads: CASGSPQGNTDTQYF.